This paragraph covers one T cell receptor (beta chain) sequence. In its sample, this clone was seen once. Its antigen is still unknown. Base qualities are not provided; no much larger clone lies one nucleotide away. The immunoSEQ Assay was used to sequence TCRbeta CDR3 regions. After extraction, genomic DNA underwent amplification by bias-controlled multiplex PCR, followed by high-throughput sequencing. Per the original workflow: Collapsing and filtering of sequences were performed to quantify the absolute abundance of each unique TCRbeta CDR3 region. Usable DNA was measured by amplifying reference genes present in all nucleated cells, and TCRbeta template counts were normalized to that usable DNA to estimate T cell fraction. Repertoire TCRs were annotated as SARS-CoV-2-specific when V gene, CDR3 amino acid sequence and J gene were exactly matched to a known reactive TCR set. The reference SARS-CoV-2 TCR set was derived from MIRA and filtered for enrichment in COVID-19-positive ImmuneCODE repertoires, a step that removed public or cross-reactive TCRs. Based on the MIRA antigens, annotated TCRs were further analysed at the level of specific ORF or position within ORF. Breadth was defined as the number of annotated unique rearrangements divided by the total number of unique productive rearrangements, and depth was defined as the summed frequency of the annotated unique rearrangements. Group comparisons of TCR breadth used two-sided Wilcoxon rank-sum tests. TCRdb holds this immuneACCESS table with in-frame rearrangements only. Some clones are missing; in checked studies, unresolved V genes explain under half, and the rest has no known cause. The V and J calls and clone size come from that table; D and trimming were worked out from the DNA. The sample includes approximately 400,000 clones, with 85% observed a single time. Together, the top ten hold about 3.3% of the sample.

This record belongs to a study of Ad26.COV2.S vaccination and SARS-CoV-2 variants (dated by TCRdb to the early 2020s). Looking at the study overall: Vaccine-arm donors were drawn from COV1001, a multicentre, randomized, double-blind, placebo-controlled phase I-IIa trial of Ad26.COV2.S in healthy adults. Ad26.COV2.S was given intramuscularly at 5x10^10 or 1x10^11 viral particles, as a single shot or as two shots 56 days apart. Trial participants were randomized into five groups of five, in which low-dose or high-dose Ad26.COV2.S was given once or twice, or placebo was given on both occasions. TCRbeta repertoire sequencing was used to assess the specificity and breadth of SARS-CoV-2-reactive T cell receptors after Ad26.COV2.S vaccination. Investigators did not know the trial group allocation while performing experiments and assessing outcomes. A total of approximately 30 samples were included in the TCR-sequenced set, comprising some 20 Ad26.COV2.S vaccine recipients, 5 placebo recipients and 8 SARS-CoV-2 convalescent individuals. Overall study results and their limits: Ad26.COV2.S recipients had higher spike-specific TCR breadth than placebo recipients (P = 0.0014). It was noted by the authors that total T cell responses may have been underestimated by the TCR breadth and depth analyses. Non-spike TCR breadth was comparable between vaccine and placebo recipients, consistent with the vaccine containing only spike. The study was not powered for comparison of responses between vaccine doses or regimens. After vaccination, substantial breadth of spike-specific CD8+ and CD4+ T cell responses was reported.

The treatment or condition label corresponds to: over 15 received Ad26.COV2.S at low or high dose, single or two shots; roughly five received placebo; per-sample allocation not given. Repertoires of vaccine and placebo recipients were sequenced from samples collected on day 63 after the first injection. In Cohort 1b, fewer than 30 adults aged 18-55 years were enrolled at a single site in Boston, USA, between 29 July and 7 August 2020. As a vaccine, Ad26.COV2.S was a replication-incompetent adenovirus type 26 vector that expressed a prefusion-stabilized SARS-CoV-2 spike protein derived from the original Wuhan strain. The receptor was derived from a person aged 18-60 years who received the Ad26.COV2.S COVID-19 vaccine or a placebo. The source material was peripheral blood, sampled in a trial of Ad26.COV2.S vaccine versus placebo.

CDR3 loop: CASSTKIGQGISSPLHF. The nucleotide sequence is TGTGCCAGTAGTACCAAAATAGGACAGGGGATTTCTTCACCCCTCCACTTT. The sequence is built from TRBV19 and TRBJ1-6, with 9 bases in between that match TRBD1. Per the germline V gene (reference sequence), LNHDA is the CDR1 and SQIVND is the CDR2. Compared with germline, V lacks 4 bases and J lacks 9 bases; bases without a gene match: 13. The CDR3, cysteine through phenylalanine, is 17 amino acids long. Only the CDR3 part of the read is kept: 51 bases, read in frame from the first base.